This is a list of T cell receptor beta chains from one sample in a study of blood T cell repertoires in COVID-19. Assay used: immunoSEQ multiplex PCR; TCRdb lists only in-frame clones, some missing. Of over 250,000 clones in the sample, 88% were seen once. Sequencing was done on a sample of PBMCs or T cells enriched from blood (not recorded which). All receptors derive from a woman in her sixties or seventies in a cohort exposed to, infected with or recovered from COVID-19 (not recorded which). CDR3s include the opening cysteine and the closing phenylalanine or tryptophan. The order of the fields is V gene, J gene, CDR3 protein.

V gene: TRBV24-1
J gene: TRBJ2-1
CDR3 protein: CATSDLSGGRNEQFF

V gene: TRBV19
J gene: TRBJ1-2
CDR3 protein: CASTRDRDFSNYGYTF

V gene: TRBV7-2
J gene: TRBJ2-3
CDR3 protein: CASSRSSGYTDTQYF

V gene: TRBV24-1
J gene: TRBJ1-1
CDR3 protein: CATSDPGQGHTEAFF

V gene: TRBV19
J gene: TRBJ1-5
CDR3 protein: CASRDRWYQPQHF

V gene: TRBV5-1
J gene: TRBJ2-3
CDR3 protein: CASSLNPGVGSTDTQYF

V gene: TRBV7-8
J gene: TRBJ2-2
CDR3 protein: CASSRMTSSTGELFF

V gene: TRBV7-8
J gene: TRBJ1-1
CDR3 protein: CASSLVASENTEAFF

V gene: TRBV19
J gene: TRBJ1-5
CDR3 protein: CASSLTGVQPQHF

V gene: TRBV24-1
J gene: TRBJ1-2
CDR3 protein: CATSDPQGTYGYTF

V gene: TRBV28
J gene: TRBJ1-4
CDR3 protein: CASSGGGANEKLFF

V gene: TRBV27
J gene: TRBJ2-1
CDR3 protein: CASTGLAGGVNEQFF

V gene: TRBV6-1
J gene: TRBJ2-3
CDR3 protein: CASSDTTGSASTDTQYF

V gene: TRBV25-1
J gene: TRBJ2-7
CDR3 protein: CASTKEGTYEQYF

V gene: TRBV4-1
J gene: TRBJ2-7
CDR3 protein: CASSQRRQGAIEQYF

V gene: TRBV24-1
J gene: TRBJ2-3
CDR3 protein: CATSEDGLSTDTQYF

V gene: TRBV5-1
J gene: TRBJ2-3
CDR3 protein: CASSRGGEDTQYF

V gene: TRBV28
J gene: TRBJ2-7
CDR3 protein: CASSRWGGDVYEQYF

V gene: TRBV14
J gene: TRBJ2-7
CDR3 protein: CASSHSTQGTLSYEQYF

V gene: TRBV9
J gene: TRBJ1-1
CDR3 protein: CASNNLNTEAFF

V gene: TRBV6-6
J gene: TRBJ2-2
CDR3 protein: CASSPLAGLTNTGELFF

V gene: TRBV30
J gene: TRBJ2-7
CDR3 protein: CAWTRQTLFSYEQYF

V gene: TRBV6-2/TRBV6-3
J gene: TRBJ2-5
CDR3 protein: CASSYLPPNSGSQETQYF

V gene: TRBV18
J gene: TRBJ1-2
CDR3 protein: CASSGQGYYGYTF

V gene: TRBV20-1
J gene: TRBJ1-3
CDR3 protein: CSASRGAGNTIYF

V gene: TRBV9
J gene: TRBJ1-3
CDR3 protein: CASSGDRTGNTIYF

V gene: TRBV28
J gene: TRBJ1-1
CDR3 protein: CASSPGTGSTEAFF

V gene: TRBV7-9
J gene: TRBJ1-3
CDR3 protein: CASSLDRGPGNTIYF

V gene: TRBV28
J gene: TRBJ2-1
CDR3 protein: CASSHPGTGAHNEQFF

V gene: TRBV7-2
J gene: TRBJ2-1
CDR3 protein: CASSRTSGTNEQFF

V gene: TRBV20-1
J gene: TRBJ1-1
CDR3 protein: CSASDRVSRTEAFF

V gene: TRBV10-2
J gene: TRBJ1-5
CDR3 protein: CASSDWAGQPQHF

V gene: TRBV2
J gene: TRBJ2-5
CDR3 protein: CATGQGISETQYF

V gene: TRBV28
J gene: TRBJ1-6
CDR3 protein: CASSLVGRGNNSPLHF

V gene: TRBV27
J gene: TRBJ1-2
CDR3 protein: CASSRGHGYTF

V gene: TRBV28
J gene: TRBJ2-1
CDR3 protein: CASSRGRDEQFF

V gene: TRBV27
J gene: TRBJ1-1
CDR3 protein: CASSDESGFSEAFF

V gene: TRBV3-1/TRBV3-2
J gene: TRBJ1-2
CDR3 protein: CASSQVDRNYGYTF

V gene: TRBV3-1/TRBV3-2
J gene: TRBJ2-4
CDR3 protein: CASSPTSGRVGIQYF

V gene: TRBV7-2
J gene: TRBJ2-2
CDR3 protein: CASSLGERNTGELFF

V gene: TRBV19
J gene: TRBJ1-1
CDR3 protein: CASSAQGIPDTEAFF

V gene: TRBV7-2
J gene: TRBJ1-4
CDR3 protein: CASSFWHLLFF

V gene: TRBV2
J gene: TRBJ2-4
CDR3 protein: CASSGTDRIAKNIQYF

V gene: TRBV6-5
J gene: TRBJ2-2
CDR3 protein: CASWPREGAGELFF

V gene: TRBV6-5
J gene: TRBJ1-6
CDR3 protein: CASSKEFSYNSPLHF

V gene: TRBV2
J gene: TRBJ2-2
CDR3 protein: CASRPTRNTGELFF

V gene: TRBV29-1
J gene: TRBJ1-1
CDR3 protein: CSVGTGGTEAFF

V gene: TRBV28
J gene: TRBJ1-2
CDR3 protein: CASSLGGLKDYGYTF

V gene: TRBV7-2
J gene: TRBJ1-5
CDR3 protein: CASSSGVVGQPQHF

V gene: TRBV5-1
J gene: TRBJ2-5
CDR3 protein: CASSTGTGGETQYF

V gene: TRBV28
J gene: TRBJ2-7
CDR3 protein: CASSLGQGLGHEQYF

V gene: TRBV27
J gene: TRBJ1-2
CDR3 protein: CASSSTGFYGYTF

V gene: TRBV27
J gene: TRBJ2-1
CDR3 protein: CASTPGASYNEQFF

V gene: TRBV10-2
J gene: TRBJ2-1
CDR3 protein: CASSESWAPPYNEQFF